The clone carrying this TCR beta chain is large within its sample. The antigen is undetermined. The data were taken from a study of T cell repertoires in aging, cancer and after chemotherapy. Whole-study findings and limits: In each cancer cohort, median generation probability increased across chemotherapy, suggesting thymic output rebounded.

V lost 5 bases and J lost 6; bases outside the gene matches: 9. The CDR3 extends over 14 amino acids. CDR1 is GTSNPN and CDR2 is SVGIG in the germline V gene (reference sequence). TRB rearrangements spanning V, D and J were amplified using mixed TRB-A/B primers. TCRdb re-called the multiplex PCR reads through MiXCR, storing one row per CDR3 protein. The sample carries about 720 distinct CDR3 sequences, around a quarter recorded once. The template was genomic DNA from peripheral blood, not RNA. This chain uses TRBV30 with TRBJ2-2, with 7 bases identical to TRBD2. The sample comprised blood. The clonotype comes from a human donor with a solid tumor. CDR3 sequence (DNA): TGTGCCTGGGGGGAGGGGCAGCAGTCCGGGGAGCTGTTTTTT. It translates to CAWGEGQQSGELFF.